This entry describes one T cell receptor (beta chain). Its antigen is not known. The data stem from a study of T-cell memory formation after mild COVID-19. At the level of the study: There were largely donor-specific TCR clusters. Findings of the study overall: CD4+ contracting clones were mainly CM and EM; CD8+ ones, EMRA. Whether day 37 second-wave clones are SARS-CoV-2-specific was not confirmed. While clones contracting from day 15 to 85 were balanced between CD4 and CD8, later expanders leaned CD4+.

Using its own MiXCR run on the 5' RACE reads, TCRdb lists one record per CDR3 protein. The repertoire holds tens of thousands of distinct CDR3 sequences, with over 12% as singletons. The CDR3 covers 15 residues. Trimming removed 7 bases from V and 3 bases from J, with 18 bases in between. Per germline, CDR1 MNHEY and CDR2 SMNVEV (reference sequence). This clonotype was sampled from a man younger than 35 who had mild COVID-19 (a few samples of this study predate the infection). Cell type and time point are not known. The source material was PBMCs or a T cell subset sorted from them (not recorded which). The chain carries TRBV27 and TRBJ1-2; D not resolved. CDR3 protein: CASTRLLGGDYGYTF. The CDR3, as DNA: TGTGCCAGCACCCGTCTTCTGGGAGGTGACTATGGCTACACCTTC.